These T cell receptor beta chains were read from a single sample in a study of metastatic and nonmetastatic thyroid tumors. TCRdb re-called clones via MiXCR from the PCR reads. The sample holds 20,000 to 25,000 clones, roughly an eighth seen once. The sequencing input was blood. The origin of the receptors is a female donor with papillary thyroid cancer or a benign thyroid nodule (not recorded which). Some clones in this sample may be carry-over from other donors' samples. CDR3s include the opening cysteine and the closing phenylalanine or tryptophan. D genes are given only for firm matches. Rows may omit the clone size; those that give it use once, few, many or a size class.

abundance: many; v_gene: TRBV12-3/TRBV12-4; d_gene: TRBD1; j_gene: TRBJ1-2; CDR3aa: CASSPRGTGASGYTF; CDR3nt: TGTGCCAGCAGCCCCCGCGGGACAGGGGCCTCTGGCTACACCTTC
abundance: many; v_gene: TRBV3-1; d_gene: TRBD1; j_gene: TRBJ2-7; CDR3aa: CASSQADRGGYEQYF; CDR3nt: TGTGCCAGCAGCCAAGCGGACAGGGGGGGGTACGAGCAGTACTTC
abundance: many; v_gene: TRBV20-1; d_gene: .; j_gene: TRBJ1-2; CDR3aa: CSAAGNYGYTF; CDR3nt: TGCAGTGCGGCAGGGAACTATGGCTACACCTTC
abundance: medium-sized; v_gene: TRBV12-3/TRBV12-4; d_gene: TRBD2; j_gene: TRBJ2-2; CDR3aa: CASTWTSGTGELFF; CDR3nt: TGTGCCAGCACCTGGACTAGCGGGACTGGGGAGCTGTTTTTT
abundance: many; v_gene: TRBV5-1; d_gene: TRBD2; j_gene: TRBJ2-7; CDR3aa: CASSEGTSGRAYYEQYF; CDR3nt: TGCGCCAGCAGCGAGGGGACTAGCGGGAGGGCTTACTACGAGCAGTACTTC
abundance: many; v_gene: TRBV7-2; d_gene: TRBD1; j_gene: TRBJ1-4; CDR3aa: CASSFRTGFNEKLFF; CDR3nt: TGTGCCAGCAGCTTCCGGACAGGGTTCAACGAAAAACTGTTTTTT
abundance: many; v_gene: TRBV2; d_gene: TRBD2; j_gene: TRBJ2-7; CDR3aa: CASRTSGSEQYF; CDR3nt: TGTGCCAGCAGGACTAGCGGGAGCGAGCAGTACTTC
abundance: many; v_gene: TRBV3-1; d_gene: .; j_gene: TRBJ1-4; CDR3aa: CASRKTKVISGPATNEKLFF; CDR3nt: TGTGCCAGCAGGAAGACCAAGGTTATATCCGGGCCTGCAACTAATGAAAAACTGTTTTTT
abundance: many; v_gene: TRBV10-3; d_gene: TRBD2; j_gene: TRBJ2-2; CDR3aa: CATIAGANTGELFF; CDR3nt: TGTGCCACAATAGCGGGGGCGAACACCGGGGAGCTGTTTTTT
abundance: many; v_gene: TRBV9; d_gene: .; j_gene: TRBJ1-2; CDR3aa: CASSGGAHLFYGYTF; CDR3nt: TGTGCCAGCAGCGGTGGGGCGCACCTCTTCTATGGCTACACCTTC
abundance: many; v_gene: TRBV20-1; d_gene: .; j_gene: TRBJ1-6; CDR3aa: CSASLGARSPLHF; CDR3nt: TGCAGTGCTAGCTTGGGGGCTAGGTCACCCCTCCACTTT
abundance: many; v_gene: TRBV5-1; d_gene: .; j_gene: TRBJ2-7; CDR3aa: CASSLPEDEQYF; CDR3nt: TGCGCCAGCAGCTTGCCAGAGGACGAGCAGTACTTC
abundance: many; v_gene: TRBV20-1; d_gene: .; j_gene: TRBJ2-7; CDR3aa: CSARFGLGEQYF; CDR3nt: TGCAGTGCTAGGTTCGGCTTGGGCGAGCAGTACTTC
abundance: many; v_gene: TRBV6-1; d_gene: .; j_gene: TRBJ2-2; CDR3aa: CASTPLGDWTGELFF; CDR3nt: TGTGCCAGCACCCCCTTAGGGGATTGGACCGGGGAGCTGTTTTTT
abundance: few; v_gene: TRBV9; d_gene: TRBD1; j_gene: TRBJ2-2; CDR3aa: CASSLGQDTGELFF; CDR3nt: TGTGCCAGCAGCTTAGGACAGGACACCGGGGAGCTGTTTTTT
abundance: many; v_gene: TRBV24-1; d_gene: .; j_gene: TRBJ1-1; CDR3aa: CATSEGPRGTEAFF; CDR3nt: TGTGCCACCAGTGAGGGGCCTCGAGGCACTGAAGCTTTCTTT
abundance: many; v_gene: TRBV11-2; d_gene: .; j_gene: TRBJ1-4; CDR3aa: CASSYGSLTTNEKLFF; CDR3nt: TGTGCCAGCAGCTACGGATCTTTAACAACTAATGAAAAACTGTTTTTT
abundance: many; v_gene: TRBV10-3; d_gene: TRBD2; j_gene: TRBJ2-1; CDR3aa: CAISSLAGSSYNEQFF; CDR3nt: TGTGCCATCAGTTCCTTAGCGGGAAGCTCCTACAATGAGCAGTTCTTC
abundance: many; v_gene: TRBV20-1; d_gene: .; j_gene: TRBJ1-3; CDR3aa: CSAPGSGNTIYF; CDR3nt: TGCAGTGCCCCGGGGTCTGGAAACACCATATATTTT
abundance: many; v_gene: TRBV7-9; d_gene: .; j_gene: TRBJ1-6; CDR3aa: CASSLDGSPLHF; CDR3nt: TGTGCCAGCAGCCTAGACGGGTCACCCCTCCACTTT
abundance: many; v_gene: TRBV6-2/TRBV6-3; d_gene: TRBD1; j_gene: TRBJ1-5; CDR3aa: CASSIGTGAGQPQHF; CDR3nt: TGTGCCAGCAGCATCGGGACAGGGGCGGGCCAGCCCCAGCATTTT
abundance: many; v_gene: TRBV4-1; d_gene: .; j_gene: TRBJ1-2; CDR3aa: CASSLRRGRDYGYTF; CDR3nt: TGCGCCAGCAGCCTCCGACGGGGTCGTGACTATGGCTACACCTTC
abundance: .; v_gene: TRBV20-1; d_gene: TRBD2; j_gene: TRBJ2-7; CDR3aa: CSARDWASGSSYEQYF; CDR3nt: TGCAGTGCTAGAGATTGGGCTAGCGGAAGCTCCTACGAGCAGTACTTC
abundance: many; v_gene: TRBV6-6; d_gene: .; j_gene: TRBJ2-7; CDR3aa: CASSYARDNYEQYF; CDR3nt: TGTGCCAGCAGTTACGCCCGGGACAACTACGAGCAGTACTTC
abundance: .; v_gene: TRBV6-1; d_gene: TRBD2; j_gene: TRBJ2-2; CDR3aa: CASTPLAGPNTGELFF; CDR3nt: TGTGCCAGCACCCCCCTAGCGGGTCCGAACACCGGGGAGCTGTTTTTT
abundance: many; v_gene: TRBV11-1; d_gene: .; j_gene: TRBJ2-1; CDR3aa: CASSLRWGSYNEQFF; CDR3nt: TGTGCCAGCAGCTTAAGGTGGGGCAGTTACAATGAGCAGTTCTTC
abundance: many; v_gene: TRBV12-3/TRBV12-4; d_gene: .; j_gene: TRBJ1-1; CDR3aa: CASSLGSLRSEAFF; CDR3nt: TGTGCCAGCAGTTTGGGATCTTTGCGTTCCGAAGCTTTCTTT
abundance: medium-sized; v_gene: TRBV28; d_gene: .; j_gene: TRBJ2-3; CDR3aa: CASSLSGFGGGSDTQYF; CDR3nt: TGTGCCAGCAGTTTATCCGGTTTCGGGGGTGGGTCAGATACGCAGTATTTT
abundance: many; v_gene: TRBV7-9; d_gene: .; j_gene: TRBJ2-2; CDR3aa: CASSLSLGGELFF; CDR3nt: TGTGCCAGCAGCTTATCCTTGGGCGGGGAGCTGTTTTTT
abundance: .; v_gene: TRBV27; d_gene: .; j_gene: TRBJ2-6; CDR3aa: CASSALDDGANVLTF; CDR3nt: TGTGCCAGCAGCGCCCTAGACGATGGGGCCAACGTCCTGACTTTC
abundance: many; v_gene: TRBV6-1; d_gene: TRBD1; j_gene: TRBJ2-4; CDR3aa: CASSDSGTAGKNIQYF; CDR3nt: TGTGCCAGCAGTGACTCCGGGACAGCTGGCAAAAACATTCAGTACTTC
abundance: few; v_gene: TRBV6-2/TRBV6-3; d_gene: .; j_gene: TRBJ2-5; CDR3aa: CASSYSQGRETQYF; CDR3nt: TGTGCCAGCAGTTACTCGCAGGGGAGGGAGACCCAGTACTTC
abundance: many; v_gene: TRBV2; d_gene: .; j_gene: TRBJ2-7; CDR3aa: CASKDRLSYEQYF; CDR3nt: TGTGCCAGCAAAGACAGACTTTCCTACGAGCAGTACTTC
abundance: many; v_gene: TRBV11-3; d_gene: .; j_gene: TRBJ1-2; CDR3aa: CASSLQGNYGYTF; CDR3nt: TGTGCCAGCAGCTTACAGGGGAACTATGGCTACACCTTC
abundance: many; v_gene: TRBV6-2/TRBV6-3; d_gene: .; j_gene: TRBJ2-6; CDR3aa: CASSYAPGANVLTF; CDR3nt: TGTGCCAGCAGTTACGCCCCTGGGGCCAACGTCCTGACTTTC
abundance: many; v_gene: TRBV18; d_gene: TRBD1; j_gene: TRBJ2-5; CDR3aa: CASSPPGQLKETQYF; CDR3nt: TGTGCCAGCTCACCCCCGGGACAGCTTAAAGAGACCCAGTACTTC
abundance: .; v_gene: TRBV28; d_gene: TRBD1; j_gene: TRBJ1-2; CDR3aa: CASSQGQFYGYTF; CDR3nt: TGTGCCAGCAGTCAGGGACAGTTCTATGGCTACACCTTC
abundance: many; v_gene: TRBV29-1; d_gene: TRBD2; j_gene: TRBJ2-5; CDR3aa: CSVPRGGQETQYF; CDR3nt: TGCAGCGTCCCACGCGGGGGGCAAGAGACCCAGTACTTC
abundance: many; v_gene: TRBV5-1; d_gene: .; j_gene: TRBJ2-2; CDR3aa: CASSFFIGAGELFF; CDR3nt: TGCGCCAGCAGCTTTTTTATCGGGGCCGGGGAGCTGTTTTTT
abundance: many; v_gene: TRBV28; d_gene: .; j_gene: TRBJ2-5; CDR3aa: CASSPQPGQETQYF; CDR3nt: TGTGCCAGCAGTCCACAACCGGGACAAGAGACCCAGTACTTC